Sequencing of this TCR beta chain was carried out in a study of identical twins. The J segment lost 14 bases and the V segment lost 6 bases, leaving 6 bases of the junction unmatched. The CDR3 loop spans 10 amino acids. The germline V gene encodes CDR1 SQVTM and CDR2 ANQGSEA. General observations from the study: Findings depended on cross-sectional statistics rather than tracking the same donors. Among out-of-frame alpha sequences shared by twins, low generation probability occurred in excess.

This clonotype was detected ten times or more. Its antigen is not known. TCRdb called the 5' RACE reads again in MiXCR, with one record for every CDR3 protein. The data show hundreds of thousands of distinct CDR3 sequences, around an eighth seen once. The data also belong to a second study, concerning yellow fever vaccine responses in identical twins.

This sequence was found in a woman aged 18-29 years in good health. This chain links TRBV29-1 with TRBJ2-1, with TRBD1 matching over 8 bases. The specimen sequenced was PBMCs. The CDR3 sequence: CSVGQGRKFF. For the CDR3, the DNA is TGCAGCGTCGGACAGGGCCGAAAGTTCTTC.